This T cell receptor (beta chain) emerged from a study of shared clonotypes between healthy human individuals. With respect to this clone: The antigen is undetermined. In the same sample, other DNA sequences code for this CDR3.

CDR1 and CDR2 (germline): MGHRA, YSYEKL. V lost 1 base and J lost 0, with 9 bases in between. This CDR3 is built from 16 residues. TCRdb's table, derived via immunoSEQ multiplex PCR, lists solely in-frame clones and lacks some. The sample lists fewer than 1.6 million clones; approximately 98.5% were seen once. Study findings and constraints: There were few donors, and this limited the genetic and exposure-history diversity represented.

Sequenced material: naive CD4+ T cells sorted from blood. As for subset: CD45RA+ positively selected. The TCR originated in a man younger than 40 in good health. The chain has TRBV4-1 and TRBJ1-4; unclear D gene. CDR3 coding DNA: TGCGCCAGCAGCCAAGGGACGGCAGCAACTAATGAAAAACTGTTTTTT. Protein product: CASSQGTAATNEKLFF.